A single sample is the source of the 21 T cell receptor beta chains below, sequenced in a study of Ad26.COV2.S vaccination and SARS-CoV-2 variants. Treatment reported: around 19 received Ad26.COV2.S at low or high dose, single or two shots; 5 received placebo; per-sample allocation not given. The investigators took samples on day 63 after the first vaccine or placebo injection. Repertoires were generated with immunoSEQ multiplex PCR, while TCRdb's copy carries only in-frame clones and drops some. Of around 300,000 clones detected, about 87% appear once; the ten largest clones hold 6.4%. This material consisted of peripheral blood, taken in a trial of Ad26.COV2.S vaccine versus placebo. These receptors were taken from a person between 18 and 60 years old who received the Ad26.COV2.S COVID-19 vaccine or a placebo.

J is TRBJ1-1 and V is TRBV7-2, with D perhaps TRBD1 (6 bases). The CDR3 loop spans 14 amino acids. In germline, CDR1 is SGHTA, CDR2 FQGNSA. Trimming left V 5 bases short and J 0 bases short, with 10 bases between. The CDR3 loop is CASSIRGLNTEAFF. For the CDR3, the DNA is TGTGCCAGCAGCATCAGGGGATTGAACACTGAAGCTTTCTTT.

CDR3 nucleotide sequence: TGTGCCAGCAGCGTAGACCCGGGACAGGGGACCGGGGAGCTGTTTTTT. This translates into CASSVDPGQGTGELFF. J is TRBJ2-2 and V is TRBV9, with 10 bases identical to TRBD1. This CDR3 region has 16 residues. The trim removed 0 bases at V and 5 bases at J, leaving 4 bases unmatched. Looked up from germline, CDR1 is SGDLS and CDR2 is YYNGEE.

The chain is built from TRBV14 and TRBJ2-2; a weak D match, TRBD1 (6 bases). The V end lost 7 bases, the J end lost 4 bases, and 10 bases lay between the germline ends. This CDR3 is 13 amino acids long. The germline V gene encodes CDR1 SGHDN and CDR2 FVKESK. As DNA, the CDR3 is TGTGCCAGCACGAGGGGGTCCACCGGGGAGCTGTTTTTT. Its protein product is CASTRGSTGELFF.

The genes are TRBV3-1 (or the pseudogene TRBV3-2) and TRBJ2-7; perhaps TRBD1 as D (7 bases). The germline CDR1 and CDR2 sequences are LGHDT and YNNKEL (reference sequence). V lost 3 bases and J lost 5, with 14 bases in between. CDR3 size: 14 residues. The CDR3 here is CASSQRRGRHEQYF. In DNA form, the CDR3 reads TGTGCCAGCAGCCAGCGGAGGGGGCGGCACGAGCAGTACTTC.

This chain uses TRBV5-1 with TRBJ2-7; TRBD2 matches 11 bases. V lost 1 base to trimming and J lost 0 bases; unmatched junction nucleotides: 6. The CDR3 is 17 residues long. From germline, CDR1 is SGHRS and CDR2 YFSETQ. This CDR3 reads CASSLSPGTSGSYEQYF. CDR3 nucleotides: TGCGCCAGCAGCTTGAGTCCCGGGACTAGCGGCTCCTACGAGCAGTACTTC.

The chain employs TRBV7-2 and TRBJ2-3; D uncertain. The germline V gene encodes CDR1 SGHTA and CDR2 FQGNSA. Trimming shortened V by 4 bases and J by 4 bases, and 15 bases separated the two germline ends. The CDR3 has 15 residues. The CDR3 region has the DNA TGTGCCAGCAGCTCTAGTCCCCGGCCCGCAGATACGCAGTATTTT. Protein product: CASSSSPRPADTQYF.

The rearrangement uses TRBV11-2 and TRBJ2-3; D possibly corresponds to TRBD2 (6 bases). Germline loops: CDR1 SGHAT, CDR2 FQNNGV. The germline V and J ends were trimmed by 4 bases and 3 bases, with 14 bases remaining between them. This CDR3 is built from 15 residues. CDR3 coding DNA: TGTGCCAGCAGCTCTTGGGGGAGCGGGACAGATACGCAGTATTTT. Translated: CASSSWGSGTDTQYF.

The V call is TRBV7-3, the J call TRBJ2-3; D uncertain. The CDR3 is 13 residues long. V lost 2 bases and J lost 6, with 9 bases in between. Looked up from germline, CDR1 is SGHTA and CDR2 is FQGTGA. The CDR3 DNA is TGTGCCAGCAGCTTAGGGCGTGGGGATACGCAGTATTTT. Its protein product is CASSLGRGDTQYF.

The J gene is TRBJ2-5, the V gene TRBV7-3, with a possible D match to TRBD2 (6 bases). V was cut by 2 bases and J by 2 bases, with 12 bases left in between. Germline assignment: CDR1 SGHTA and CDR2 FQGTGA. The CDR3 covers 15 residues. The CDR3 DNA reads as TGTGCCAGCAGCTTAGGGGGGACCTTACAAGAGACCCAGTACTTC. It specifies CASSLGGTLQETQYF.

The chain recombines TRBV7-8 with TRBJ2-7; TRBD2 matches 9 bases. Trimming took 3 bases from V and 4 from J; bases not matched to a gene: 10. In germline, CDR1 is SGHVS, CDR2 FQNEAQ. The CDR3 is made up of 16 amino acids. The CDR3 coding sequence is TGTGCCAGCAGCTTTGGGCCTAGCGGGGACCCTTACGAGCAGTACTTC. It specifies CASSFGPSGDPYEQYF.

In its sample, this clone was seen once. CDR3 coding DNA: TGTGCCAGCAGCCATAGTAGGGACAGGGCCTTTCGCCAGCCCCAGCATTTT. This encodes CASSHSRDRAFRQPQHF. This chain joins TRBV7-2 and TRBJ1-5; TRBD1 aligns across 9 bases. Looked up from germline, CDR1 is SGHTA and CDR2 is FQGNSA. Unmatched junction bases numbered 15, after V lost 5 bases and J lost 7 bases. The CDR3 consists of 17 residues.

The chain has TRBV27 and TRBJ2-7; 9 bases fit TRBD1. The V gene end was trimmed by 3 bases and the J gene end by 5 bases; junction bases not matched to a gene: 8. The V gene's germline CDR1 is MNHEY and CDR2 SMNVEV (reference sequence). This CDR3 is 15 amino acids long. The DNA for the CDR3 is TGTGCCAGCAGTTTGCTACAGGGGGCGAAGGACGAGCAGTACTTC. Translated: CASSLLQGAKDEQYF.

The chain is built from TRBV28 and TRBJ2-1; TRBD2 aligns across 9 bases. This CDR3 spans 15 amino acids. The V gene's germline CDR1 is MDHEN and CDR2 SYDVKM. J gave up 5 bases and V 5 bases, and 7 bases lay outside the gene matches. This chain's CDR3 is CASSRWREGNNEQFF. The CDR3 nucleotides read TGTGCCAGCAGTAGGTGGCGGGAGGGAAACAATGAGCAGTTCTTC.

This chain connects TRBV13 to TRBJ2-7; 7 bases match TRBD1. With V trimmed by 5 bases and J by 2 bases, 3 bases remained unmatched. Germline values: CDR1 PRHDT, CDR2 FYEKMQ (reference sequence). CDR3 length: 13 residues. Here the CDR3 reads CASSKGQTYEQYF. In DNA form, the CDR3 reads TGTGCCAGCAGCAAGGGACAGACCTACGAGCAGTACTTC.

The chain recombines TRBV6-5 with TRBJ1-6, with a possible D match to TRBD1 (6 bases). CDR3 length equals 14 residues. Trimming shortened V by 5 bases and J by 6 bases, and 11 bases separated the two germline ends. The germline V gene encodes CDR1 MNHEY and CDR2 SVGAGI. The CDR3 DNA follows: TGTGCCAGCAGTAACAAGGGGGGTAATTCACCCCTCCACTTT. Protein product: CASSNKGGNSPLHF.

This rearrangement joins TRBV7-2 to TRBJ2-7; D may be TRBD1 (6 bases). Germline V gene sequence: CDR1 SGHTA, CDR2 FQGNSA. The V gene lost 1 base and the J gene lost 7 bases, with 11 bases spanning the gap. The CDR3 loop spans 13 amino acids. In DNA form, the CDR3 reads TGTGCCAGCAGCTTAGGCAACCAGGGGGAGCAGTACTTC. Translated, it gives CASSLGNQGEQYF.

This clone was seen a single time. The V gene is TRBV7-2, the J gene TRBJ1-2; weak D call: TRBD1 (6 bases). Germline loops: CDR1 SGHTA, CDR2 FQGNSA. The CDR3 sequence is 14 residues long. V was clipped by 1 base and J by 3 bases, with 9 bases between them. CDR3 sequence: CASSLGTVDYGYTF. CDR3 coding DNA: TGTGCCAGCAGCTTAGGGACAGTCGACTATGGCTACACCTTC.

This clone was found a few times. The chain employs TRBV7-9 and TRBJ1-2; D call uncertain. Per the germline V gene, CDR1 is SEHNR and CDR2 is FQNEAQ (reference sequence). V lost 3 bases and J 4 bases, leaving 3 bases between the germline ends. The CDR3 is 11 amino acids. This chain's CDR3 is CASSFGYGYTF. CDR3 sequence (DNA): TGTGCCAGCAGCTTTGGCTATGGCTACACCTTC.

The chain has TRBV5-1 and TRBJ2-7; TRBD2 matches at 8 bases. The CDR3 spans 17 residues. Germline values: CDR1 SGHRS, CDR2 YFSETQ. V lost 0 bases and J lost 0; bases outside the gene matches: 8. The chain's CDR3 is CASSLGLAGGTSYEQYF. The CDR3 nucleotides are TGCGCCAGCAGCTTGGGGCTAGCGGGCGGAACCTCCTACGAGCAGTACTTC.

This clone has just one count. The chain links TRBV6-5 to TRBJ2-7, with a tentative D call TRBD2 (6 bases). The CDR3 loop spans 13 amino acids. Germline assignment: CDR1 MNHEY and CDR2 SVGAGI. Trimming stripped 2 bases from V and 1 base from J, with 6 bases between. The DNA for the CDR3 is TGTGCCAGCAGTTACGGGGGGTCCTACGAGCAGTACTTC. Amino acids: CASSYGGSYEQYF.

The rearrangement joins TRBV30 to TRBJ1-2; perhaps TRBD1 as D (6 bases). V lost 2 bases to trimming and J lost 7 bases, with 8 bases between them. Germline values: CDR1 GTSNPN, CDR2 SVGIG (reference sequence). This CDR3 region has 11 residues. The CDR3 loop is CAWSIQGGYTF. The CDR3 nucleotides read TGTGCCTGGAGTATACAGGGTGGCTACACCTTC.